One sample yielded the 32 T cell receptor beta chains listed below, sequenced in a study of cytomegalovirus exposure and HLA in healthy donors. Profiled with immunoSEQ multiplex PCR; TCRdb holds only in-frame clones, not every one. The sample includes about 21,000 clones, about 97% seen only once; the top ten take roughly 10%. Sequenced: PBMCs. These receptors all come from a man aged 25-45 years in good health and CMV-seropositive.

The chain carries TRBV28 and TRBJ2-1; the match to TRBD2 covers 7 bases. Germline V CDR1 and CDR2: MDHEN, SYDVKM. Trimming at V came to 6 bases and at J to 8 bases, leaving 13 bases not matched to a gene. The CDR3 loop spans 15 amino acids. The CDR3 spells CASRGGDYTLDEQFF. DNA for the CDR3: TGTGCCAGCAGGGGAGGGGACTATACCTTGGATGAGCAGTTCTTC.

This chain links TRBV4-3 with TRBJ1-2, with D perhaps matching TRBD1 (6 bases). Germline CDR1 reads LGHNA; CDR2 reads YSLEER. The CDR3 length is 16 residues. The V and J ends lost 0 bases and 2 bases respectively, with 13 bases between them. The CDR3 sequence: CASSQDWGQANYGYTF. The CDR3, as DNA: TGCGCCAGCAGCCAAGATTGGGGGCAGGCGAACTATGGCTACACCTTC.

The chain couples TRBV5-1 to TRBJ2-3; D perhaps matches TRBD2 (5 bases). V gave up 2 bases and J gave up 5 bases, with 15 bases separating them. CDR1 and CDR2 (germline): SGHRS, YFSETQ. The CDR3 is made up of 15 amino acids. As DNA, the CDR3 is TGCGCCAGCAGCTTTACAGCGGCGAAGGGAGATACGCAGTATTTT. Protein sequence: CASSFTAAKGDTQYF.

The chain joins TRBV2 to TRBJ2-3; 7 positions match TRBD1. The CDR3 has 15 residues. V gave up 6 bases and J gave up 5 bases; unmatched junction bases: 11. CDR1 and CDR2 (germline): SNHLY, FYNNEI. The CDR3 DNA sequence: TGTGCCAGCAGCGTCAACGGGAACAGGGGAGATACGCAGTATTTT. The encoded protein is CASSVNGNRGDTQYF. Combining the CDR3 with reference TRBV2 and TRBJ2-3 gives the whole variable domain EPEVTQTPSHQVTQMGQEVILRCVPISNHLYFYWYRQILGQKVEFLVSFYNNEISEKSEIFDDQFSVERPDGSNFTLKIRSTKLEDSAMYFCASSVNGNRGDTQYFGPGTRLTVL.

The chain links TRBV5-1 to TRBJ2-6, with a tentative D call TRBD2 (6 bases). Looked up from germline, CDR1 is SGHRS and CDR2 is YFSETQ. V was shortened by 5 bases and J by 1 base, with 10 bases between the two germline ends. The CDR3 spans 15 residues. CDR3 DNA sequence: TGCGCCAGCAGTCTCGGGGGATCTGGGGCCAACGTCCTGACTTTC. Protein product: CASSLGGSGANVLTF.

The chain combines TRBV7-3 with TRBJ2-7, with 10 bases aligning to TRBD2. The V gene's germline CDR1 is SGHTA and CDR2 FQGTGA. V was clipped by 5 bases and J by 2 bases; unmatched bases: 6. The CDR3 is made up of 15 amino acids. The CDR3 coding sequence is TGTGCCAGCAGCCGACTAGCGGGTCCCGCCTACGAGCAGTACTTC. This codes for CASSRLAGPAYEQYF. Looking up the rest from reference TRBV7-3 and TRBJ2-7 gives the full variable domain: GAGVSQTPSNKVTEKGKYVELRCDPISGHTALYWYRQSLGQGPEFLIYFQGTGAADDSGLPNDRFFAVRPEGSVSTLKIQRTERGDSAVYLCASSRLAGPAYEQYFGPGTRLTVT.

The chain combines TRBV4-3 with TRBJ1-4; TRBD1 might be the D (5 bases). The CDR3 runs 16 residues. The V gene lost 7 bases and the J gene lost 5 bases, with 20 bases spanning the gap. Germline CDR1 and CDR2: LGHNA and YSLEER. The CDR3 spells CASTPSRVYRNEKLFF. For the CDR3, the DNA is TGCGCCAGCACCCCAAGCAGGGTCTACAGAAATGAAAAACTGTTTTTT.

The gene calls are TRBV6-5 and TRBJ2-7, with 8 bases aligning to TRBD2. This CDR3 region has 15 residues. CDR1 is MNHEY and CDR2 is SVGAGI in the germline V gene. The ends lost 2 bases at V and 4 bases at J; junction bases unmatched: 7. The CDR3 reads CASSYPGRARYEQYF. DNA of the CDR3: TGTGCCAGCAGTTACCCCGGGAGGGCCCGGTACGAGCAGTACTTC.

The chain couples TRBV6-5 to TRBJ1-2; no clear D gene. The CDR3 contains 11 residues. Between the trimmed V and J ends, which lost 8 bases and 4 bases, there was a span of 8 bases. Germline V lookup: CDR1 MNHEY, CDR2 SVGAGI. The CDR3 loop reads CASLSGYGYTF. DNA of the CDR3: TGTGCCAGCTTATCCGGCTATGGCTACACCTTC.

This clone has only one observation. The chain is built from TRBV5-1 and TRBJ1-2; TRBD1 matches at 7 bases. The CDR3 runs to 15 residues. CDR1 SGHRS and CDR2 YFSETQ come from the germline V gene. Unmatched junction bases numbered 11, after V lost 4 bases and J lost 5 bases. The CDR3 DNA reads as TGCGCCAGCAGCCCGCTGAGGGGGCCGGAATATGGCTACACCTTC. Its protein product is CASSPLRGPEYGYTF.

This chain connects TRBV15 to TRBJ1-5; TRBD1 matches 8 bases. CDR1 and CDR2 from the germline V gene are LNHNV and YYDKDF (reference sequence). J lost 0 bases, V lost 0 bases, and 10 bases had no gene match. The CDR3 spans 19 residues. In nucleotides, the CDR3 is TGTGCCACCAGCAGAGATCGGATGGACAGGGCTTATAGCAATCAGCCCCAGCATTTT. Translation: CATSRDRMDRAYSNQPQHF.

This chain joins TRBV2 and TRBJ2-1; TRBD2 agrees at 10 bases. CDR3 length: 16 amino acids. Germline V gives CDR1 SNHLY, CDR2 FYNNEI. Trimming took 7 bases from V and 2 from J; bases not matched to a gene: 8. The chain's CDR3 is CASNLAGGPAYNEQFF. CDR3 nucleotides: TGTGCCAGCAATTTAGCGGGAGGCCCTGCCTACAATGAGCAGTTCTTC.

CDR3 sequence: CASSDLWGGGYTF. The CDR3, as DNA: TGTGCCAGCAGTGACCTTTGGGGGGGCGGCTACACCTTC. The genes are TRBV2 and TRBJ1-2; possibly TRBD1 for D (6 bases). Germline lookup yields CDR1 SNHLY and CDR2 FYNNEI. With 3 bases removed from V and 8 bases from J, the gap between germline ends came to 13 bases. There are 13 residues in the CDR3.

The chain is built from TRBV4-3 and TRBJ1-2; 8 bases align to TRBD1. This CDR3 comprises 16 residues. V lost 1 base, J lost 4 bases, and 8 bases stayed unmatched. CDR1 LGHNA and CDR2 YSLEER come from the germline V gene. The CDR3 loop is CASSQALQQGGYGYTF. The CDR3 DNA reads as TGCGCCAGCAGCCAAGCTTTGCAACAGGGGGGCTATGGCTACACCTTC.

This clone is labeled as medium-sized. The chain recombines TRBV5-1 with TRBJ1-1; D call uncertain. In germline, CDR1 is SGHRS, CDR2 YFSETQ. The V gene lost 1 base and the J gene lost 5 bases, with 18 bases spanning the gap. The CDR3 is 16 residues long. CDR3 nucleotide sequence: TGCGCCAGCAGCTTGTTGCCGCAACCAAGAGAGACTGAAGCTTTCTTT. Translated: CASSLLPQPRETEAFF.

The chain joins TRBV27 to TRBJ2-1; 11 nucleotides match TRBD2. The CDR3 totals 14 residues. Losses at the gene ends were 5 bases for V and 9 bases for J; bases not matched to a gene: 6. Per the germline V gene, CDR1 is MNHEY and CDR2 is SMNVEV (reference sequence). The CDR3 reads CASSPSLAGGEQFF. The CDR3 region has the DNA TGTGCCAGCAGTCCCTCTCTAGCGGGAGGTGAGCAGTTCTTC.

This clone occurred once. This sequence joins TRBV2 and TRBJ2-3, with D possibly matching TRBD1 (5 bases). The germline gives CDR1 SNHLY, CDR2 FYNNEI. Trimming took off 0 bases at V and 0 bases at J, with 10 bases between the two ends. CDR3 size: 16 residues. The CDR3: CASSEASWTSTDTQYF. The CDR3, as DNA: TGTGCCAGCAGTGAAGCAAGCTGGACAAGCACAGATACGCAGTATTTT.

The chain carries TRBV5-1 and TRBJ2-4, with D perhaps matching TRBD1 (7 bases). From germline, CDR1 is SGHRS and CDR2 YFSETQ. The CDR3 covers 14 residues. V lost 7 bases, J lost 0 bases, and 11 bases lay in between. CDR3 bases: TGCGCCAGCCATCAGGGGGGAGCCAAAAACATTCAGTACTTC. This translates into CASHQGGAKNIQYF.

The genes are TRBV10-3 and TRBJ2-2, with TRBD1 matching 12 bases. Trimming took 6 bases from V and 6 from J; bases not matched to a gene: 5. Germline CDR1 and CDR2: ENHRY and SYGVKD. CDR3 size: 15 residues. In DNA, the CDR3 is TGTGCCATCAGGTCCGGGACAGGGGGCTCCGGGGAGCTGTTTTTT. This sequence encodes CAIRSGTGGSGELFF.

V usage is TRBV28 and J usage is TRBJ2-7, with D hard to call. V gave up 7 bases and J gave up 3 bases, with 13 bases separating them. The CDR3 extends over 13 amino acids. CDR1 MDHEN and CDR2 SYDVKM come from the germline V gene. The CDR3 loop is CASTPPRVYEQYF. The DNA for the CDR3 is TGTGCCAGCACCCCCCCCCGCGTCTACGAGCAGTACTTC.

In DNA, the CDR3 is TGTGCCAGCCGTACAGGGGACAATCAGCCCCAGCATTTT. Translating gives CASRTGDNQPQHF. This chain joins TRBV19 and TRBJ1-5; 7 bases map to TRBD1. V lost 9 bases and J lost 3; bases outside the gene matches: 5. Germline V gene data show CDR1 as LNHDA and CDR2 as SQIVND (reference sequence). The CDR3 extends over 13 amino acids.

The chain joins TRBV29-1 to TRBJ1-1; tentatively, D is TRBD1 (6 bases). With 6 bases removed from V and 9 bases from J, the gap between germline ends came to 14 bases. This CDR3 is 11 amino acids long. Germline assignment: CDR1 SQVTM and CDR2 ANQGSEA. The CDR3 coding sequence is TGCAGCGTCACTTTACAGGGAAAAGCTTTCTTT. It is translated as CSVTLQGKAFF. The entire variable domain, with the rest obtained from reference TRBV29-1 and TRBJ1-1, is as follows: SAVISQKPSRDICQRGTSLTIQCQVDSQVTMMFWYRQQPGQSLTLIATANQGSEATYESGFVIDKFPISRPNLTFSTLTVSNMSPEDSSIYLCSVTLQGKAFFGQGTRLTVV.

The gene calls are TRBV5-4 and TRBJ1-3; no clear D gene. From germline, CDR1 is SGHNT and CDR2 YYREEE (reference sequence). The V and J ends lost 3 bases and 4 bases respectively, with 8 bases between them. The CDR3 is 13 amino acids. CDR3 residues: CASSSGEGNTIYF. The CDR3 coding sequence is TGTGCCAGCAGCTCAGGTGAAGGAAACACCATATATTTT.

The chain recombines TRBV30 with TRBJ2-4; 9 bases align to TRBD2. The CDR3 loop spans 20 amino acids. The germline V gene has CDR1 GTSNPN and CDR2 SVGIG (reference sequence). Trimming cost V 0 bases and J 1 base; bases outside gene matches: 16. The chain's CDR3 is CAWSVPPGVAGEWAKNIQYF. Here the CDR3 DNA reads TGTGCCTGGAGTGTACCCCCGGGGGTAGCGGGAGAGTGGGCCAAAAACATTCAGTACTTC.

V and J are TRBV5-1 and TRBJ2-5, with TRBD2 matching over 8 bases. CDR3 length equals 13 residues. Trimming cost V 2 bases and J 4 bases; bases outside gene matches: 1. CDR1 is SGHRS, CDR2 YFSETQ, per germline. The CDR3 DNA reads as TGCGCCAGCAGCTTCGGGGGGGTAGAGACCCAGTACTTC. This codes for CASSFGGVETQYF.

This rearrangement joins TRBV7-3 to TRBJ2-1, with D possibly being TRBD1 (5 bases). From germline, CDR1 is SGHTA and CDR2 FQGTGA. The CDR3 consists of 17 residues. The V end lost 2 bases, the J end lost 4 bases, and 18 bases lay between the germline ends. This CDR3 reads CASSLQPPRVGYNEQFF. Written as DNA, the CDR3 is TGTGCCAGCAGCTTACAGCCCCCCAGGGTTGGTTACAATGAGCAGTTCTTC.

The chain is built from TRBV7-9 and TRBJ1-3, with D uncertain. The V and J ends lost 0 bases and 0 bases respectively, with 6 bases between them. This CDR3 is built from 15 residues. In germline, CDR1 is SEHNR, CDR2 FQNEAQ (reference sequence). In DNA form, the CDR3 reads TGTGCCAGCAGCTTAGCTACAGACTCTGGAAACACCATATATTTT. Translated, it gives CASSLATDSGNTIYF.

This clone was seen more than once but under ten times. The V call is TRBV5-1, the J call TRBJ1-2; D is ambiguous. CDR1 and CDR2 (germline): SGHRS, YFSETQ. This CDR3 has 14 amino acids. Trimming left V 4 bases short and J 8 bases short, with 18 bases between. CDR3 loop: CASSPVGAAEGYTF. The DNA of the CDR3 is TGCGCCAGCAGCCCGGTGGGCGCCGCCGAGGGCTACACCTTC.

The chain employs TRBV15 and TRBJ2-7; possibly TRBD2 for D (10 bases). CDR1 and CDR2 from the germline V gene are LNHNV and YYDKDF (reference sequence). The V end lost 4 bases, the J end lost 7 bases, and 23 bases lay between the germline ends. This CDR3 spans 16 amino acids. In DNA, the CDR3 is TGTGCCACCAGCATAGGACAGGGGCAGCGGGAGGGGGAGCAGTACTTC. Its protein product is CATSIGQGQREGEQYF.

This sequence joins TRBV18 and TRBJ1-4; D uncertain. Trimming removed 6 bases at V and 2 bases at J, with 7 bases between. The germline CDR1 and CDR2 sequences are KGHSH and LQKENI. CDR3 length: 13 amino acids. CDR3: CASSYRTNEKLFF. The CDR3 DNA is TGTGCCAGCTCCTATCGGACTAATGAAAAACTGTTTTTT.

V gene TRBV7-2 combines with J gene TRBJ1-2; 8 nucleotides agree with TRBD1. Germline V gene sequence: CDR1 SGHTA, CDR2 FQGNSA. Trimming took 6 bases from V and 4 from J; bases not matched to a gene: 4. The length of the CDR3 is 13 residues. CDR3 region: CASSIQGGYGYTF. CDR3 DNA: TGTGCCAGCAGTATACAGGGGGGCTATGGCTACACCTTC. The full variable domain, with the rest looked up from reference TRBV7-2 and TRBJ1-2, is GAGVSQSPSNKVTEKGKDVELRCDPISGHTALYWYRQSLGQGLEFLIYFQGNSAPDKSGLPSDRFSAERTGGSVSTLTIQRTQQEDSAVYLCASSIQGGYGYTFGSGTRLTVV.

In its sample, this clone was seen once. The gene calls are TRBV10-2 and TRBJ2-6; 8 positions match TRBD1. The germline CDR1 and CDR2 sequences are WSHSY and SAAADI. The V gene end was trimmed by 6 bases and the J gene end by 3 bases; junction bases not matched to a gene: 4. This CDR3 comprises 15 residues. The CDR3 loop reads CASRGQGFGANVLTF. Written as DNA, the CDR3 is TGCGCCAGCAGAGGACAGGGCTTTGGGGCCAACGTCCTGACTTTC.